Listed here is a single TCR beta chain. The antigen this receptor binds is unknown. Base qualities are not recorded, but no much larger clone differs from it by a single base. Profiling of TCR beta VDJ combinations and CDR3 sequences used genomic DNA as the template. TCR repertoire sequencing was run on an Illumina HiSeq 2000. From the authors' description of their analysis: TRBV/TRBJ rearrangement plots, CDR3 size and DJ length profiles, and Simpson's diversity index were used to assess repertoires. The most abundant DNA sequence in the deep sequencing data was taken as the immunodominant clone. CDR3 amino acid sequences were screened for sharing across subjects and were compared with published repertoires and the VDJdb database. TCRdb applied fastp at Q25 and MiXCR to the public reads, then kept only in-frame beta chains. Records with the same CDR3 protein are collapsed into one entry carrying the most frequent genes and DNA. The V and J calls, along with clone size, are taken from TCRdb and not from the paper's own processing. The sample table shows 150,000 or so distinct CDR3 sequences, and roughly 48% are seen once. Clones ranked in the top ten supply around 1% of the sample.

After removal of 6 bases from V and 7 bases from J, the junction retains 8 bases not matched to a gene. Spanning cysteine to phenylalanine, the CDR3 consists of 12 amino acids. CDR3 DNA is the only sequence kept; it has 36 bases, read in frame from the first base. Per the germline V gene, SQVTM is the CDR1 and ANQGSEA is the CDR2. The data stem from a study of CD8+CD57+ T cells in acquired aplastic anemia (dated by TCRdb to the late 2010s). Describing the broader study: On average, sorted CD4+ and CD8+ cells yielded 2.5 to 3.5 ug of extracted DNA, with a range of 0.2 to 27.4 ug. CD8+CD57+ expansion was defined as a frequency above the mean frequency observed in healthy subjects. Overall study outcomes, separate from this receptor: Between patients and healthy controls, no significant difference in CD8+ Simpson's diversity was found (P=0.060). Roughly 30 CD8+ CDR3 sequences were found to be shared between patients and controls, but these sequences appeared to be highly expressed in patients and within the immunodominant clones of the patients.

Flow cytometry had shown CD8+CD57+ cell expansion in the patients selected for sequencing. Severe acquired aplastic anemia was diagnosed in all patients according to International Study of Aplastic Anemia and Agranulocytosis and Camitta criteria. No patient had received any therapy when blood was sampled. TCR repertoires of sorted CD4+ and CD8+ blood T cells from severe aplastic anemia patients and healthy subjects were deep-sequenced in the study. In the USA, patient enrollment took place under clinicaltrials.gov protocols 00001620, 01623167, 00001397, 00071045, 00081523 and 00961064. Ficoll-Paque density gradient centrifugation was used to isolate peripheral blood mononuclear cells. Before DNA was extracted, CD4+ and CD8+ T cells were sorted using either FACS or magnetic beads.

This receptor was taken from a human donor with aplastic anemia. Source material: sorted CD4+, CD8+, or CD8+CD57+ T cells (not recorded which) from PBMCs. The chain employs TRBV29-1 and TRBJ1-2, with 7 bases aligning to TRBD1. The CDR3 protein: CSVLGQAPGYTF. The DNA sequence is given as TGCAGCGTACTCGGACAGGCCCCTGGCTACACCTTC. The reference TRBV29-1 and TRBJ1-2 proteins fill in what lies around the CDR3, so the full variable domain reads SAVISQKPSRDICQRGTSLTIQCQVDSQVTMMFWYRQQPGQSLTLIATANQGSEATYESGFVIDKFPISRPNLTFSTLTVSNMSPEDSSIYLCSVLGQAPGYTFGSGTRLTVV.